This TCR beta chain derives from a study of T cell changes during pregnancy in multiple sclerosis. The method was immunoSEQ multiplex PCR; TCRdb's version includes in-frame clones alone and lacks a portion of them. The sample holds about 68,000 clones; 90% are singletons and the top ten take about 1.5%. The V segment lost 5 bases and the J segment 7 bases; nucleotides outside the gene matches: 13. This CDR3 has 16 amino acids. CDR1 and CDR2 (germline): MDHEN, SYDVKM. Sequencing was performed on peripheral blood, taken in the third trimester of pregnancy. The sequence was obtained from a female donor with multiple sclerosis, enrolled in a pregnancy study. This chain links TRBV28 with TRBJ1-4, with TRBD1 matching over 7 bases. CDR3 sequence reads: CASSSGAQGLSEKLFF. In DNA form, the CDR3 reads TGTGCCAGCAGTAGTGGGGCACAGGGGCTGAGTGAAAAACTGTTTTTT.